This is a list of T cell receptor beta chains from one sample in a study of blood T cell repertoires in COVID-19. The table came from immunoSEQ multiplex PCR; TCRdb's copy has only in-frame clones and leaves some out. Of some 160,000 clones listed, approximately 86% are singletons. The sequenced sample was peripheral blood. The receptors were gathered from a woman over 75 with COVID-19, enrolled during active disease. The CDR3 runs from the conserved cysteine through the conserved F or W. A D gene is named only where the DNA matches it firmly. Expanded clones get a size class; other rows say once, few or many, or leave the size out.

cdr3_nt: TGTGCCAGCTCCAGGGAGGGTGAAGCTTTCTTT; cdr3_aa: CASSREGEAFF; v_call: TRBV18; j_call: TRBJ1-1; d_call: .; clone_size: .
cdr3_nt: TGTGCCAGCGGACTTACAGGGACTGGAAACACCATATATTTT; cdr3_aa: CASGLTGTGNTIYF; v_call: TRBV6-5; j_call: TRBJ1-3; d_call: .; clone_size: .
cdr3_nt: TGTGCCAGTAGTACCGTCTACCGACTAGGCGGGGAGCTGTTTTTT; cdr3_aa: CASSTVYRLGGELFF; v_call: TRBV19; j_call: TRBJ2-2; d_call: .; clone_size: .
cdr3_nt: TGTGCCAGCAGCTTGCGGGGGGCGGATCAGCCCCAGCATTTT; cdr3_aa: CASSLRGADQPQHF; v_call: TRBV5-5; j_call: TRBJ1-5; d_call: .; clone_size: .
cdr3_nt: TGTGCCAGCTCGCCACAGCTGAACACTGAAGCTTTCTTT; cdr3_aa: CASSPQLNTEAFF; v_call: TRBV18; j_call: TRBJ1-1; d_call: .; clone_size: .
cdr3_nt: TGTGCCAGCAGCCCAAGGGGGACGGCGATGAACACTGAAGCTTTCTTT; cdr3_aa: CASSPRGTAMNTEAFF; v_call: TRBV7-2; j_call: TRBJ1-1; d_call: .; clone_size: .
cdr3_nt: TGTGCCAGCAGCCAACACCATGGAGAGACGGCTAGCACAGATACGCAGTATTTT; cdr3_aa: CASSQHHGETASTDTQYF; v_call: TRBV16; j_call: TRBJ2-3; d_call: .; clone_size: .
cdr3_nt: TGTGCCAGCAGCTCTCTAGCGGTCTCCTACAATGAGCAGTTCTTC; cdr3_aa: CASSSLAVSYNEQFF; v_call: TRBV7-3; j_call: TRBJ2-1; d_call: TRBD2; clone_size: .
cdr3_nt: TGCGCCAGCACAACCCAAGGGGAGGCATATGGCTACACCTTC; cdr3_aa: CASTTQGEAYGYTF; v_call: TRBV5-1; j_call: TRBJ1-2; d_call: .; clone_size: .
cdr3_nt: TGTGCCAGTAGCCACCGGGACAGGGTACCCTATGGCTACACCTTC; cdr3_aa: CASSHRDRVPYGYTF; v_call: TRBV19; j_call: TRBJ1-2; d_call: TRBD1; clone_size: .
cdr3_nt: TGTGCCAGTTCTCCCGGTGAGGAGACCCAGTACTTC; cdr3_aa: CASSPGEETQYF; v_call: TRBV19; j_call: TRBJ2-5; d_call: .; clone_size: .
cdr3_nt: TGTGCCAGCAGCCAAGATGTCTCTTTAGATGGCTACACCTTC; cdr3_aa: CASSQDVSLDGYTF; v_call: TRBV4-2; j_call: TRBJ1-2; d_call: .; clone_size: .
cdr3_nt: TGTGCCAGCAGCTTAGGTCCAGGGAATGAGCAGTTCTTC; cdr3_aa: CASSLGPGNEQFF; v_call: TRBV7-2; j_call: TRBJ2-1; d_call: .; clone_size: many
cdr3_nt: TGTGCCATCAGTGAGTCCAGGGAGGGTGAGCAGTTCTTC; cdr3_aa: CAISESREGEQFF; v_call: TRBV10-3; j_call: TRBJ2-1; d_call: TRBD2; clone_size: .
cdr3_nt: TGCGCCAGCAGCTTGGGACAGGGCAATTCACCCCTCCACTTT; cdr3_aa: CASSLGQGNSPLHF; v_call: TRBV5-1; j_call: TRBJ1-6; d_call: TRBD1; clone_size: .
cdr3_nt: TGTGCCAGCAGCGTAGAGGCGTTTAGGAGTGAAGCTTTCTTT; cdr3_aa: CASSVEAFRSEAFF; v_call: TRBV9; j_call: TRBJ1-1; d_call: .; clone_size: .
cdr3_nt: TGTGCCAGCAGCTTGGGACTTGCGTCCTACGAGCAGTACTTC; cdr3_aa: CASSLGLASYEQYF; v_call: TRBV5-4; j_call: TRBJ2-7; d_call: .; clone_size: .
cdr3_nt: TGTGCCAGCAACTTCTTAGAGGGAGGCGTGATAGGACAGTTCTTC; cdr3_aa: CASNFLEGGVIGQFF; v_call: TRBV2; j_call: TRBJ2-1; d_call: .; clone_size: .
cdr3_nt: TGTGCCAGCAGCATGCCGGGAACCCACAATGAGCAGTTCTTC; cdr3_aa: CASSMPGTHNEQFF; v_call: TRBV5-6; j_call: TRBJ2-1; d_call: .; clone_size: .
cdr3_nt: TGTGCCAGCAGTTACTCGAGGTATAGGACGGGGACTGAAGCTTTCTTT; cdr3_aa: CASSYSRYRTGTEAFF; v_call: TRBV6-6; j_call: TRBJ1-1; d_call: .; clone_size: .
cdr3_nt: TGTGCCAGCAGCGTCTATACTACAGGACTGAACACTGAAGCTTTCTTT; cdr3_aa: CASSVYTTGLNTEAFF; v_call: TRBV9; j_call: TRBJ1-1; d_call: .; clone_size: .
cdr3_nt: TGTGCCAGCAGCCAAGCCCCTAATCAGCCCCAGCATTTT; cdr3_aa: CASSQAPNQPQHF; v_call: TRBV4-2; j_call: TRBJ1-5; d_call: .; clone_size: .
cdr3_nt: TGTGCCAGCAGCGTGGTTAGCGGGAACTACAATGAGCAGTTCTTC; cdr3_aa: CASSVVSGNYNEQFF; v_call: TRBV9; j_call: TRBJ2-1; d_call: TRBD2; clone_size: .
cdr3_nt: TGTGCCAGCAGCTTAGCGGTCGCCGAGGGGGCCCTCCACTTT; cdr3_aa: CASSLAVAEGALHF; v_call: TRBV7-2; j_call: TRBJ1-6; d_call: .; clone_size: .
cdr3_nt: TGTGCCAGCAGCTTTCCCGGGGAGCAGTACTTC; cdr3_aa: CASSFPGEQYF; v_call: TRBV12-1; j_call: TRBJ2-7; d_call: .; clone_size: few
cdr3_nt: TGTGCCAGCAGCTTGGCGACAGCGAACACTGAAGCTTTCTTT; cdr3_aa: CASSLATANTEAFF; v_call: TRBV5-5; j_call: TRBJ1-1; d_call: .; clone_size: .
cdr3_nt: TGTGCCAGCAGTTACTCCGCAGGATTAACCATATATTTT; cdr3_aa: CASSYSAGLTIYF; v_call: TRBV6-5; j_call: TRBJ1-3; d_call: .; clone_size: .
cdr3_nt: TGTGCCAGCAGTGACGTTTTCTACGAGCAGTACTTC; cdr3_aa: CASSDVFYEQYF; v_call: TRBV2; j_call: TRBJ2-7; d_call: .; clone_size: .
cdr3_nt: TGTGCCAGCAGCTCCCGACAGAGCTCTGGAAACACCATATATTTT; cdr3_aa: CASSSRQSSGNTIYF; v_call: TRBV11-2; j_call: TRBJ1-3; d_call: .; clone_size: .
cdr3_nt: TGTGCCAGCAGCGAAGACAGGGACTATGGCTACACCTTC; cdr3_aa: CASSEDRDYGYTF; v_call: TRBV5-4; j_call: TRBJ1-2; d_call: TRBD1; clone_size: .
cdr3_nt: TGCGCCAGCAGTCACGGGTTCTACGAGCAGTACTTC; cdr3_aa: CASSHGFYEQYF; v_call: TRBV23-1; j_call: TRBJ2-7; d_call: .; clone_size: .
cdr3_nt: TGTGCCAGCTCACCACCTGGAGGGGAGAGGACTGAAGCTTTCTTT; cdr3_aa: CASSPPGGERTEAFF; v_call: TRBV18; j_call: TRBJ1-1; d_call: .; clone_size: .
cdr3_nt: TGTGCCAGCGGGGGGGGCCCGGTCGGTGAAAAACTGTTTTTT; cdr3_aa: CASGGGPVGEKLFF; v_call: TRBV9; j_call: TRBJ1-4; d_call: .; clone_size: .
cdr3_nt: TGTGCCAGTAGTATCGGGGTAAACACTGAAGCTTTCTTT; cdr3_aa: CASSIGVNTEAFF; v_call: TRBV19; j_call: TRBJ1-1; d_call: .; clone_size: .
cdr3_nt: TGTGCCAGCAGCCCTGGGGGGGAGTCTGGAAACACCATATATTTT; cdr3_aa: CASSPGGESGNTIYF; v_call: TRBV5-4; j_call: TRBJ1-3; d_call: .; clone_size: .
cdr3_nt: TGTGCCAGCAGCGTAGGGGGGACAGGGCAAAACATTCAGTACTTC; cdr3_aa: CASSVGGTGQNIQYF; v_call: TRBV9; j_call: TRBJ2-4; d_call: TRBD1; clone_size: .
cdr3_nt: TGTGCCAGCAGCTTGCGAGGCGGACTCTACAATGAGCAGTTCTTC; cdr3_aa: CASSLRGGLYNEQFF; v_call: TRBV5-8; j_call: TRBJ2-1; d_call: .; clone_size: once
cdr3_nt: TGTGCCAGCTACCGGCGGGGTTGGAACACTGAAGCTTTCTTT; cdr3_aa: CASYRRGWNTEAFF; v_call: TRBV19; j_call: TRBJ1-1; d_call: .; clone_size: .
cdr3_nt: TGTGCCAGCTCGGCCGACAGGGGGGACACTGAAGCTTTCTTT; cdr3_aa: CASSADRGDTEAFF; v_call: TRBV18; j_call: TRBJ1-1; d_call: TRBD1; clone_size: .
cdr3_nt: TGTGCCAGTAGTCCCCCGGGACAGGGGGTAAGGTCTGGAAACACCATATATTTT; cdr3_aa: CASSPPGQGVRSGNTIYF; v_call: TRBV19; j_call: TRBJ1-3; d_call: TRBD1; clone_size: .
cdr3_nt: TGCGCCAGCAGCTTGGGTCAGAACTATGGCTACACCTTC; cdr3_aa: CASSLGQNYGYTF; v_call: TRBV5-1; j_call: TRBJ1-2; d_call: .; clone_size: .
cdr3_nt: TGTGCCAGCAGGGAACTAACAGAGAACACTGAAGCTTTCTTT; cdr3_aa: CASRELTENTEAFF; v_call: TRBV2; j_call: TRBJ1-1; d_call: .; clone_size: .
cdr3_nt: TGTGCCAGCAGCCAACCGAGACTAGCGGGAGATTTGGATACGCAGTATTTT; cdr3_aa: CASSQPRLAGDLDTQYF; v_call: TRBV3-1/TRBV3-2; j_call: TRBJ2-3; d_call: TRBD2; clone_size: .
cdr3_nt: TGTGCCAGCAGTTACTCCCCTGAGCGGGAGAGGGCTTTCTTT; cdr3_aa: CASSYSPERERAFF; v_call: TRBV6-5; j_call: TRBJ1-1; d_call: .; clone_size: .
cdr3_nt: TGTGCCAGCACCAGGGACAGCGGTAACTATGGCTACACCTTC; cdr3_aa: CASTRDSGNYGYTF; v_call: TRBV6-6; j_call: TRBJ1-2; d_call: TRBD1; clone_size: .
cdr3_nt: TGTGCCAGCAGTCCCACCCCGCAGATCGAAGCTTTCTTT; cdr3_aa: CASSPTPQIEAFF; v_call: TRBV12-3/TRBV12-4; j_call: TRBJ1-1; d_call: .; clone_size: .
cdr3_nt: TGTGCCAGCAGACCTCCGACAGGGGGCACTGAAGCTTTCTTT; cdr3_aa: CASRPPTGGTEAFF; v_call: TRBV6-5; j_call: TRBJ1-1; d_call: TRBD1; clone_size: .
cdr3_nt: TGTGCCAATCGCTACCCCGGGGGAGACTACGAGCAGTACTTC; cdr3_aa: CANRYPGGDYEQYF; v_call: TRBV5-3; j_call: TRBJ2-7; d_call: .; clone_size: .
cdr3_nt: TGTGCCAGCGCCGGGACAGTCAATGGCTACACCTTC; cdr3_aa: CASAGTVNGYTF; v_call: TRBV6-5; j_call: TRBJ1-2; d_call: TRBD1; clone_size: .
cdr3_nt: TGTGCCAGCAGCCCAGGAGAGACCCAGTACTTC; cdr3_aa: CASSPGETQYF; v_call: TRBV5-5; j_call: TRBJ2-5; d_call: .; clone_size: .
cdr3_nt: TGTGCCAGCAGCTTGGAGCCGGGGAGGAACGGGGAGCTGTTTTTT; cdr3_aa: CASSLEPGRNGELFF; v_call: TRBV11-2; j_call: TRBJ2-2; d_call: .; clone_size: .
cdr3_nt: TGCGCCAGCAGCTCCGGACAGGAGGTGACCGGGGAGCTGTTTTTT; cdr3_aa: CASSSGQEVTGELFF; v_call: TRBV5-1; j_call: TRBJ2-2; d_call: TRBD1; clone_size: .
cdr3_nt: TGCAGCGTTGGGGGAGGAGGGACAGGGGTTGGTCAGCCCCAGCATTTT; cdr3_aa: CSVGGGGTGVGQPQHF; v_call: TRBV29-1; j_call: TRBJ1-5; d_call: TRBD1; clone_size: .
cdr3_nt: TGCGCCAGCAGCCCCCGTTTCAGCACAGATACGCAGTATTTT; cdr3_aa: CASSPRFSTDTQYF; v_call: TRBV4-1; j_call: TRBJ2-3; d_call: .; clone_size: .
cdr3_nt: TGCGCCAGCAGCTTCGCCCTTAGCGGGACCCAAGAGACCCAGTACTTC; cdr3_aa: CASSFALSGTQETQYF; v_call: TRBV5-1; j_call: TRBJ2-5; d_call: TRBD2; clone_size: .